Reported below is one T cell receptor (beta chain). The sample originates from a study of blood T cell repertoires in COVID-19. CDR1 and CDR2 from the germline V gene are SGHAT and FQDESV (reference sequence). V lost 4 bases and J lost 2, with 6 bases in between. The CDR3 sequence is 13 residues long. Repertoires were generated with immunoSEQ multiplex PCR, while TCRdb's copy carries only in-frame clones and drops some. The sample consists of approximately 190,000 clones, more than 70% of them appearing once. V is TRBV11-1 and J is TRBJ2-1, with D uncertain. This TCR derives from a woman between 40 and 50 years old who had recovered from COVID-19. Sample: peripheral blood. DNA for the CDR3: TGTGCCAGCAGCTACTCTCCCTACAATGAGCAGTTCTTC. Residues: CASSYSPYNEQFF. Filled out from reference TRBV11-1 and TRBJ2-1, the complete variable domain reads EAEVAQSPRYKITEKSQAVAFWCDPISGHATLYWYRQILGQGPELLVQFQDESVVDDSQLPKDRFSAERLKGVDSTLKIQPAELGDSAMYLCASSYSPYNEQFFGPGTRLTVL.